This T cell receptor beta chain appears in the sequencing data of a study of cytomegalovirus exposure and HLA in healthy donors. The primer mix had 60 Vbeta and 13 Jbeta primers. Clones were sequenced by immunoSEQ multiplex PCR, and TCRdb holds only the in-frame ones, with some missing. Here the sample spans 200,000 to 250,000 clones, approximately 70% being singletons. This clone was counted between two and nine times. Its antigen is unknown. The germline CDR1 and CDR2 sequences are SQVTM and ANQGSEA. The V gene lost 7 bases and the J gene lost 0 bases, with 12 bases spanning the gap. This CDR3 comprises 14 residues. The donors were healthy bone marrow donors. Whole-study results and caveats: Clonal expansion was found to be greater in HLA-associated TCR beta chains than in equally common others in a later analysis. Analyzed later, most CMV-associated TCR beta chains appeared HLA-restricted.

V usage is TRBV29-1 and J usage is TRBJ2-2; weak D call: TRBD1 (6 bases). Specimen: PBMCs. The sequence derives from a woman between 25 and 40 years old in good health and CMV-seronegative. Here the CDR3 reads CSATRQANTGELFF. The CDR3 DNA is TGCAGCGCGACCCGACAGGCGAACACCGGGGAGCTGTTTTTT.